The sequence of this T cell receptor beta chain was determined in a study of cytomegalovirus exposure and HLA in healthy donors. General study results and limits: Some highly shared sequence variants likely arose as a pipeline artifact. When analyzed later, a missense DCLRE1C variant was found to be linked to TCR beta V- and J-gene trimming.

The CDR3 loop spans 14 amino acids. The V gene's germline CDR1 is SNHLY and CDR2 FYNNEI. The ends were cut back, 6 bases at V and 9 bases at J, with 20 bases in the middle. Both 60 Vbeta primers and 13 Jbeta primers went into the PCR. Sequencing used immunoSEQ multiplex PCR; TCRdb keeps in-frame clones, though not all of them. The table has about 93,000 clones, 82% seen once. Turning to this clone: Its target is not known. Additional DNA sequences in this sample encode the identical CDR3.

J is TRBJ1-2 and V is TRBV2; maybe TRBD1 (5 bases). This receptor was identified in a man aged 50-59 years in good health and CMV-seronegative. Specimen: PBMCs. CDR3 region: CASRYRQSSLSYTF. The CDR3 DNA follows: TGTGCCAGCAGGTATAGACAGAGTAGCCTGAGCTACACCTTC. Full variable domain (outside the CDR3, taken from reference TRBV2 and TRBJ1-2): EPEVTQTPSHQVTQMGQEVILRCVPISNHLYFYWYRQILGQKVEFLVSFYNNEISEKSEIFDDQFSVERPDGSNFTLKIRSTKLEDSAMYFCASRYRQSSLSYTFGSGTRLTVV.